Listed below are T cell receptor beta chains from one sample, sequenced in a study of T cell changes during pregnancy in multiple sclerosis. Sequenced by immunoSEQ multiplex PCR; TCRdb stores in-frame clones only, minus some. Of over 30,000 clones in the sample, about nine tenths are singletons; the top ten hold roughly 10%. The material sequenced was CD8+ T cells from peripheral blood mononuclear cells, taken in the third trimester of pregnancy. Source of these receptors: a female donor with multiple sclerosis, enrolled in a pregnancy study. Each CDR3 is given with its conserved first and last residue. The D gene is left open where the match is weak. Expanded clones get a size class; other rows say once, few or many, or leave the size out.

abundance: once
j_gene: TRBJ1-5
d_gene: TRBD1
v_gene: TRBV7-9
CDR3nt: TGTGCCAGCAGCCCCAGAGTGGGACAGGGCCATCAGCCCCAGCATTTT
CDR3aa: CASSPRVGQGHQPQHF

abundance: NA
j_gene: TRBJ2-1
d_gene: NA
v_gene: TRBV7-2
CDR3nt: TGTGCCAGCAGCCCTGGACAGACGCAGTTCTTC
CDR3aa: CASSPGQTQFF

abundance: NA
j_gene: TRBJ1-5
d_gene: NA
v_gene: TRBV19
CDR3nt: TGTGCCAGTAGTGGTATACACCCGAATAGCAATCAGCCCCAGCATTTT
CDR3aa: CASSGIHPNSNQPQHF

abundance: once
j_gene: TRBJ2-1
d_gene: NA
v_gene: TRBV18
CDR3nt: TGTGCCAGCTCACCAGGCGGGACTGACATATACAATGAGCAGTTCTTC
CDR3aa: CASSPGGTDIYNEQFF

abundance: NA
j_gene: TRBJ2-2
d_gene: NA
v_gene: TRBV28
CDR3nt: TGTGCCAGCAGTCTAGGACAGATCGAGTCCGGGGAGCTGTTTTTT
CDR3aa: CASSLGQIESGELFF

abundance: NA
j_gene: TRBJ2-2
d_gene: NA
v_gene: TRBV6-4
CDR3nt: TGTGCCAGCAGTCAGGGACTTTCAACCGGGGAGCTGTTTTTT
CDR3aa: CASSQGLSTGELFF

abundance: NA
j_gene: TRBJ2-1
d_gene: TRBD2
v_gene: TRBV30
CDR3nt: TGTGCCTGGAGTCAAAAAATACCGGGACTAGGGTACAATGAGCAGTTCTTC
CDR3aa: CAWSQKIPGLGYNEQFF

abundance: NA
j_gene: TRBJ2-6
d_gene: NA
v_gene: TRBV9
CDR3nt: TGTGCCAGCAGCGGGACCAGGGAACTTGGGGCCAACGTCCTGACTTTC
CDR3aa: CASSGTRELGANVLTF

abundance: NA
j_gene: TRBJ2-1
d_gene: NA
v_gene: TRBV19
CDR3nt: TGTGCCAGTAGCATGGTTAGCGGAAGCTCCTACAATGAGCAGTTCTTC
CDR3aa: CASSMVSGSSYNEQFF

abundance: NA
j_gene: TRBJ2-7
d_gene: TRBD2
v_gene: TRBV6-5
CDR3nt: TGTGCCAGCAGTTTAAGCGGGACTTACGAGCAGTACTTC
CDR3aa: CASSLSGTYEQYF

abundance: once
j_gene: TRBJ2-2
d_gene: NA
v_gene: TRBV7-3
CDR3nt: TGTGCCAGCAGCCCCCGGGTAACGGGAAAACTAAACGGGGAGCTGTTTTTT
CDR3aa: CASSPRVTGKLNGELFF

abundance: NA
j_gene: TRBJ2-2
d_gene: NA
v_gene: TRBV27
CDR3nt: TGTGCCAGCAGTTTAGGGGGCTGGGGAACCGGGGAGCTGTTTTTT
CDR3aa: CASSLGGWGTGELFF

abundance: few
j_gene: TRBJ2-2
d_gene: NA
v_gene: TRBV27
CDR3nt: TGTGCCAGCAGTCCCCCTCTAAACACCGGGGAGCTGTTTTTT
CDR3aa: CASSPPLNTGELFF

abundance: medium-sized
j_gene: TRBJ2-5
d_gene: NA
v_gene: TRBV5-1
CDR3nt: TGCGCCAGCAGCTGGACAGTTTCCGAGTACCAAGAGACCCAGTACTTC
CDR3aa: CASSWTVSEYQETQYF

abundance: once
j_gene: TRBJ2-1
d_gene: TRBD2
v_gene: TRBV7-2
CDR3nt: TGTGCCAGCAGGTACGGCCCGGGACTAGCCCGCGACAATGAGCAGTTCTTC
CDR3aa: CASRYGPGLARDNEQFF

abundance: few
j_gene: TRBJ1-2
d_gene: NA
v_gene: TRBV2
CDR3nt: TGTGCCGCGGCCCACCCGGCGGACTATGGCTACACCTTC
CDR3aa: CAAAHPADYGYTF

abundance: NA
j_gene: TRBJ1-2
d_gene: TRBD1
v_gene: TRBV29-1
CDR3nt: TGCAGCGTTTACAGGGGGCGTAGCTATGGCTACACCTTC
CDR3aa: CSVYRGRSYGYTF

abundance: NA
j_gene: TRBJ2-7
d_gene: NA
v_gene: TRBV30
CDR3nt: TGTGCCTGGAATACGGTCTCCTACGAGCAGTACTTC
CDR3aa: CAWNTVSYEQYF

abundance: NA
j_gene: TRBJ1-1
d_gene: TRBD1
v_gene: TRBV6-6
CDR3nt: TGTGCCAGCAGTATAGACAGGGCCGAAGCTTTCTTT
CDR3aa: CASSIDRAEAFF

abundance: NA
j_gene: TRBJ2-3
d_gene: TRBD2
v_gene: TRBV28
CDR3nt: TGTGCCAGCAGCGGGACTAGCGGGAGCCGCCGGGATGATACGCAGTATTTT
CDR3aa: CASSGTSGSRRDDTQYF

abundance: NA
j_gene: TRBJ1-4
d_gene: NA
v_gene: TRBV19
CDR3nt: TGTGCCAGTAGTATGCTGCGGTCGGGGGATGAAAAACTGTTTTTT
CDR3aa: CASSMLRSGDEKLFF

abundance: NA
j_gene: TRBJ2-7
d_gene: NA
v_gene: TRBV2
CDR3nt: TGTGCCACCAAACAGGGAAAAGCCTACGAGCAGTACTTC
CDR3aa: CATKQGKAYEQYF

abundance: NA
j_gene: TRBJ2-5
d_gene: NA
v_gene: TRBV7-9
CDR3nt: TGTGCCAGCAGCTTAGCGTTAGGACTGTCCATGTTCACCCAGTACTTC
CDR3aa: CASSLALGLSMFTQYF

abundance: medium-sized
j_gene: TRBJ1-1
d_gene: NA
v_gene: TRBV18
CDR3nt: TGTGCCAGCTCACCGGGAGGGGATTACACTGAAGCTTTCTTT
CDR3aa: CASSPGGDYTEAFF

abundance: NA
j_gene: TRBJ2-3
d_gene: TRBD2
v_gene: TRBV6-4
CDR3nt: TGTGCCAGCAGCGATTCTAGCGGGGGGGCCTCTACAGATACGCAGTATTTT
CDR3aa: CASSDSSGGASTDTQYF

abundance: NA
j_gene: TRBJ1-2
d_gene: TRBD1
v_gene: TRBV29-1
CDR3nt: TGCAGCGTTGGTCCCTTGGGACAGGAGACTGGCTACACCTTC
CDR3aa: CSVGPLGQETGYTF

abundance: NA
j_gene: TRBJ2-1
d_gene: NA
v_gene: TRBV4-2
CDR3nt: TGTGCCAGCAGCCCCCTAGGAAGCGGGTTTGGGTCTAGCTCCTACAATGAGCAGTTCTTC
CDR3aa: CASSPLGSGFGSSSYNEQFF

abundance: NA
j_gene: TRBJ2-2
d_gene: TRBD2
v_gene: TRBV28
CDR3nt: TGTGCCAGCAGTTTCGGGGGGACCTACACCGGGGAGCTGTTTTTT
CDR3aa: CASSFGGTYTGELFF

abundance: NA
j_gene: TRBJ2-5
d_gene: NA
v_gene: TRBV7-9
CDR3nt: TGTGCCAGCAGCTTAGCGCAGCAAGAGACCCAGTACTTC
CDR3aa: CASSLAQQETQYF

abundance: NA
j_gene: TRBJ1-1
d_gene: TRBD1
v_gene: TRBV30
CDR3nt: TGTGCCGGGACCCGGGACAGGGGGCCTGGCACTGAAGCTTTCTTT
CDR3aa: CAGTRDRGPGTEAFF

abundance: NA
j_gene: TRBJ1-6
d_gene: TRBD1
v_gene: TRBV19
CDR3nt: TGTGCCAGTAGTATCGGACAGGGGAATTCACCCCTCCACTTT
CDR3aa: CASSIGQGNSPLHF

abundance: NA
j_gene: TRBJ2-5
d_gene: TRBD1
v_gene: TRBV7-9
CDR3nt: TGTGCCAGCAGCTCGCCGGGACAGGGAGGGACCCAGTACTTC
CDR3aa: CASSSPGQGGTQYF

abundance: NA
j_gene: TRBJ2-1
d_gene: NA
v_gene: TRBV27
CDR3nt: TGTGCCAGCAGTCTAATTTTGCGCTCCTACAATGAGCAGTTCTTC
CDR3aa: CASSLILRSYNEQFF

abundance: NA
j_gene: TRBJ1-1
d_gene: TRBD1
v_gene: TRBV9
CDR3nt: TGTGCCAGCAGCGACCCTTTGACAGGGGAAGACACTGAAGCTTTCTTT
CDR3aa: CASSDPLTGEDTEAFF

abundance: NA
j_gene: TRBJ2-1
d_gene: TRBD2
v_gene: TRBV7-9
CDR3nt: TGTGCCAGCAGCCTTTCCGGCGGGAGACACAATGAGCAGTTCTTC
CDR3aa: CASSLSGGRHNEQFF

abundance: NA
j_gene: TRBJ2-7
d_gene: TRBD1
v_gene: TRBV7-8
CDR3nt: TGTGCCAGCAGCTTCGGACAGGGGAAGTACGAGCAGTACTTC
CDR3aa: CASSFGQGKYEQYF

abundance: NA
j_gene: TRBJ2-1
d_gene: NA
v_gene: TRBV7-9
CDR3nt: TGTGCCAGCAGCTTATCGTCCTACAATGAGCAGTTCTTC
CDR3aa: CASSLSSYNEQFF

abundance: NA
j_gene: TRBJ2-1
d_gene: NA
v_gene: TRBV9
CDR3nt: TGTGCCAGCAGCGGGCCAGGGTCAAGGTACAATGAGCAGTTCTTC
CDR3aa: CASSGPGSRYNEQFF

abundance: NA
j_gene: TRBJ2-1
d_gene: NA
v_gene: TRBV10-3
CDR3nt: TGTGCCATAGACTCCGAAAGTGGTGAGCAGTTCTTC
CDR3aa: CAIDSESGEQFF

abundance: NA
j_gene: TRBJ2-1
d_gene: TRBD1
v_gene: TRBV18
CDR3nt: TGTGCCAGCTCACCATTCATTACGGACAGGGACAATGAGCAGTTCTTC
CDR3aa: CASSPFITDRDNEQFF

abundance: NA
j_gene: TRBJ2-3
d_gene: TRBD2
v_gene: TRBV9
CDR3nt: TGTGCCAGCGGACTAGCCCAGCAGGATACGCAGTATTTT
CDR3aa: CASGLAQQDTQYF

abundance: NA
j_gene: TRBJ1-1
d_gene: NA
v_gene: TRBV19
CDR3nt: TGTGCCAGTAGTACCCGGGGGGGACTACGGAACACTGAAGCTTTCTTT
CDR3aa: CASSTRGGLRNTEAFF

abundance: NA
j_gene: TRBJ1-1
d_gene: NA
v_gene: TRBV7-3
CDR3nt: TGTGCCAGCAGCTCACCGGGACAAGGCCTGAACACTGAAGCTTTCTTT
CDR3aa: CASSSPGQGLNTEAFF

abundance: NA
j_gene: TRBJ1-1
d_gene: NA
v_gene: TRBV10-3
CDR3nt: TGTGCCATCAGGCAGGGGACTGAAGCTTTCTTT
CDR3aa: CAIRQGTEAFF

abundance: NA
j_gene: TRBJ1-2
d_gene: TRBD1
v_gene: TRBV11-2
CDR3nt: TGTGCCAGCAGCTTAGAAGCCGGGACAGCGCGGGGCTACACCTTC
CDR3aa: CASSLEAGTARGYTF

abundance: NA
j_gene: TRBJ2-7
d_gene: NA
v_gene: TRBV9
CDR3nt: TGTGCCAGCAGCGTAGATGGACAGCACTCCTACGAGCAGTACTTC
CDR3aa: CASSVDGQHSYEQYF

abundance: NA
j_gene: TRBJ2-3
d_gene: NA
v_gene: TRBV28
CDR3nt: TGTGCCAGCAGTTATCAGGCTCACACAGATACGCAGTATTTT
CDR3aa: CASSYQAHTDTQYF

abundance: NA
j_gene: TRBJ2-7
d_gene: NA
v_gene: TRBV7-9
CDR3nt: TGTGCCAGCAGCTTAGTACCACAGGCATCCTACGAGCAGTACTTC
CDR3aa: CASSLVPQASYEQYF

abundance: once
j_gene: TRBJ1-1
d_gene: NA
v_gene: TRBV10-3
CDR3nt: TGTGCCATCAGCTCAACGCGGGACCCTGAAGCTTTCTTT
CDR3aa: CAISSTRDPEAFF

abundance: medium-sized
j_gene: TRBJ2-7
d_gene: NA
v_gene: TRBV5-6
CDR3nt: TGTGCCAGCAGCTTGGCCCGGAGCTCCTACGAGCAGTACTTC
CDR3aa: CASSLARSSYEQYF

abundance: once
j_gene: TRBJ1-2
d_gene: NA
v_gene: TRBV4-1
CDR3nt: TGCGCCAGCAGCTATTTGCCAGGGGCCCTCAGTGGCTACACCTTC
CDR3aa: CASSYLPGALSGYTF

abundance: NA
j_gene: TRBJ1-2
d_gene: NA
v_gene: TRBV11-2
CDR3nt: TGTGCCAGCAGCTTAGATCTCTTCGAGGCAGCCTATGGCTACACCTTC
CDR3aa: CASSLDLFEAAYGYTF

abundance: NA
j_gene: TRBJ2-2
d_gene: TRBD2
v_gene: TRBV9
CDR3nt: TGTGCCAGCAGAGGGGCGGGAGGGCCCGGGGAGCTGTTTTTT
CDR3aa: CASRGAGGPGELFF

abundance: NA
j_gene: TRBJ1-2
d_gene: NA
v_gene: TRBV7-9
CDR3nt: TGTGCCAGCAGCACCGGACATTCCGTCTATGGCTACACCTTC
CDR3aa: CASSTGHSVYGYTF